This TCR beta chain is drawn from a study of T cell responses to AZD1222 COVID-19 vaccine. Measured with immunoSEQ multiplex PCR; TCRdb has only the in-frame clones, and not every one. The table records some 70,000 clones, 65% to 90% of them present only once. This clone was seen only once. The antigen remains undetermined. General observations from the study: Among vaccine-associated CD4 TCRs, coverage spanned spike, with dominance at 160-218 and 743-854. Most donors were white British and more were female, and clonal diversity was possibly underestimated.

Germline CDR1 and CDR2: SGHVS and FQNEAQ. This CDR3 has 16 residues. V gave up 0 bases and J gave up 0 bases; unmatched junction bases: 1. This rearrangement joins TRBV7-8 to TRBJ1-4; the match to TRBD1 covers 7 bases. The specimen comprised peripheral blood, sampled on day 0 of AZD1222 vaccination. The origin of this receptor is an adult in good health. CDR3 coding DNA: TGTGCCAGCAGCTTAGCGCAGGGGGCAACTAATGAAAAACTGTTTTTT. It translates to CASSLAQGATNEKLFF.